These 10 T cell receptor beta chains were sequenced from one sample in a study of CD4 T cells in relation to SARS-CoV-2 and coronaviruses. Sequencing was performed with immunoSEQ multiplex PCR; in TCRdb, only in-frame clones are kept and a portion is missing. The sample carries about 23,000 clones, 75% to 85% recorded once. Their specific antigens are unknown. The unexposed donors gave CD4+ T cells in 2011-2018, prior to COVID-19. After about 11 days of culture, CD4+ T cells were isolated. Sequencing was done on a sample of CD4+ T cells from PBMCs, cultured in vitro. All receptors derive from a human donor in good health.

V and J are TRBV15 and TRBJ2-7, with 7 bases aligning to TRBD1. Looked up from germline, CDR1 is LNHNV and CDR2 is YYDKDF (reference sequence). This CDR3 contains 14 residues. The junction had 6 bases not matched to a gene; V was cut back by 5 bases and J by 2 bases. For the CDR3, the DNA is TGTGCCACCAGCCTAGGGACAGACGCCTACGAGCAGTACTTC. This encodes CATSLGTDAYEQYF.

This clone was detected once. The chain uses TRBV27 and TRBJ2-3; weak D call: TRBD1 (6 bases). From germline, CDR1 is MNHEY and CDR2 SMNVEV (reference sequence). The CDR3 totals 17 residues. V was shortened by 5 bases and J by 1 base, with 19 bases between the two germline ends. CDR3 loop: CASSPLWGREGTDTQYF. Here the CDR3 DNA reads TGTGCCAGCAGTCCCCTCTGGGGGCGCGAGGGCACAGATACGCAGTATTTT.

V usage is TRBV9 and J usage is TRBJ2-3, with no clear D. The ends were cut back, 2 bases at V and 8 bases at J, with 12 bases in the middle. Germline values: CDR1 SGDLS, CDR2 YYNGEE. The CDR3 totals 13 residues. In DNA, the CDR3 is TGTGCCAGCAGCGTCCCGTCGGGCGGTACGCAGTATTTT. Protein sequence: CASSVPSGGTQYF.

The V call is TRBV6-1, the J call TRBJ2-4; D call uncertain. In germline, CDR1 is MNHNS, CDR2 SASEGT. This CDR3 has 13 residues. V shed 2 bases and J shed 15 bases, with 17 bases lying between them. CDR3 coding DNA: TGTGCCAGCAGTGAAAAATGGTTCCTCGGACGGTACTTC. Protein sequence: CASSEKWFLGRYF.

The chain uses TRBV10-3 and TRBJ2-3; TRBD2 might be the D (6 bases). Germline loops: CDR1 ENHRY, CDR2 SYGVKD. The CDR3 contains 14 residues. V was trimmed by 8 bases and J by 0 bases, leaving 12 bases between them. CDR3 residues: CAIGGTSSTDTQYF. DNA for the CDR3: TGTGCCATCGGGGGGACGTCTAGCACAGATACGCAGTATTTT.

V and J are TRBV30 and TRBJ1-1; D is perhaps TRBD1 (5 bases). The CDR3 totals 13 residues. Germline V gives CDR1 GTSNPN, CDR2 SVGIG (reference sequence). Trimming removed 3 bases from V and 2 bases from J, with 10 bases in between. The CDR3 here is CAWRIRGNTEAFF. In DNA, the CDR3 is TGTGCCTGGAGGATTAGGGGTAACACTGAAGCTTTCTTT.

There are a few counts of this clone. This chain connects TRBV5-3 to TRBJ1-2; D perhaps matches TRBD1 (5 bases). TRBV5-3 belongs to the ORF category, with a function that is uncertain. The ends were cut back, 0 bases at V and 6 bases at J, with 15 bases in the middle. The CDR3 contains 15 residues. The CDR3 region has the DNA TGTGCCAGAAGCTTGGAACGGGACTTAAGGGATGGCTACACCTTC. Protein: CARSLERDLRDGYTF.

DNA of the CDR3: TGTGCCAGCAGTCTAGGCCAAGCGGGAGGGTTTGGGGAGACCCAGTACTTC. Protein: CASSLGQAGGFGETQYF. This chain joins TRBV6-6 and TRBJ2-5; TRBD2 matches at 10 bases. The CDR3 has 17 amino acids. V lost 5 bases to trimming and J lost 5 bases; unmatched junction nucleotides: 14. CDR1 MNHNY and CDR2 SVGAGI come from the germline V gene (reference sequence).

The chain employs TRBV6-1 and TRBJ2-7; 14 bases agree with TRBD2. The germline gives CDR1 MNHNS, CDR2 SASEGT. CDR3 length: 15 amino acids. V lost 3 bases and J lost 3; bases outside the gene matches: 1. CDR3: CASSETSGRVYEQYF. DNA of the CDR3: TGTGCCAGCAGTGAGACTAGCGGGAGGGTCTACGAGCAGTACTTC.

The J gene is TRBJ2-7, the V gene TRBV19; maybe TRBD2 (6 bases). Looked up from germline, CDR1 is LNHDA and CDR2 is SQIVND (reference sequence). Trimming stripped 7 bases from V and 3 bases from J, with 19 bases between. This CDR3 comprises 15 residues. The CDR3: CASTGPGGDRYEQYF. DNA of the CDR3: TGTGCCAGTACTGGCCCGGGCGGGGACCGCTACGAGCAGTACTTC.